The TCR beta chain under discussion was sequenced for a study of read filtering for tumor transcriptome and immune sequencing. From around 0.4 ug of RNA, a library with molecular barcoded alpha/delta and beta/gamma adaptors was made. MiXCR, run by TCRdb on the reads, gives a single entry per CDR3 protein. The sample contains about 39,000 distinct CDR3 sequences, 14% of which appear only once. Trimming removed 5 bases at V and 17 bases at J, with 16 bases between. The CDR3 contains 12 residues. Germline V gene data show CDR1 as MDHEN and CDR2 as SYDVKM. This clonotype was seen many times. The sequencing sample was made of a population of CD138-negative cells sorted from bone marrow. The V and J genes are TRBV28 and TRBJ1-6; D possibly corresponds to TRBD1 (5 bases). This TCR was sampled from a donor at least 40 years old with multiple myeloma. The CDR3 reads CASSPGPPLFHF. The CDR3 DNA sequence: TGTGCCAGCAGTCCGGGGCCACCCCTTTTCCACTTT.